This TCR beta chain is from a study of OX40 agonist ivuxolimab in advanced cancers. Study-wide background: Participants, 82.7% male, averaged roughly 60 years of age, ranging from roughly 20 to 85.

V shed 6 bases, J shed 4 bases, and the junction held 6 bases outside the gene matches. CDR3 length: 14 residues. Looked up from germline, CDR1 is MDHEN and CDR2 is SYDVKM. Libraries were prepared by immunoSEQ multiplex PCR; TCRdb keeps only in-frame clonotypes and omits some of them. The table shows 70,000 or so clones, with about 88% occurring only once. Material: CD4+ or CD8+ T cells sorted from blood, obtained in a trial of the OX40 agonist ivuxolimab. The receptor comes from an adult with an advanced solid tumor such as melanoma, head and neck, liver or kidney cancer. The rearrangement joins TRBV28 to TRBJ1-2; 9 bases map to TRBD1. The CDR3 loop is CASSLQDRGYGYTF. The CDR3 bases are TGTGCCAGCAGCCTCCAGGACAGGGGCTATGGCTACACCTTC.